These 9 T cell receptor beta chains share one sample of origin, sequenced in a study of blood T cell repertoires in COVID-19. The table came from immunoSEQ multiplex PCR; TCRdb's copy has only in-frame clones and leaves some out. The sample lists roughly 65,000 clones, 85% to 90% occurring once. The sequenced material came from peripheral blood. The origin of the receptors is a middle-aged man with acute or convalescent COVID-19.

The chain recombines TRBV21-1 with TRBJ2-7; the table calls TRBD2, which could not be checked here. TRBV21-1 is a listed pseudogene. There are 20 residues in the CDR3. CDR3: CASSKGRLERQTSGTYEQYF. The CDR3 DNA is TGTGCCAGCAGCAAAGGCCGGCTCGAGAGACAGACTAGCGGCACCTACGAGCAGTACTTC.

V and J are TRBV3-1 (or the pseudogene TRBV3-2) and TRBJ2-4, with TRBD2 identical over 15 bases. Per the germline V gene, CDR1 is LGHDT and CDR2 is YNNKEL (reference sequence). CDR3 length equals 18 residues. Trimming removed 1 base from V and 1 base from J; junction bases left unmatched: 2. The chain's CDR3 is CASSQVGTSGRAKNIQYF. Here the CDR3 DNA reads TGTGCCAGCAGCCAAGTTGGGACTAGCGGGAGGGCCAAAAACATTCAGTACTTC.

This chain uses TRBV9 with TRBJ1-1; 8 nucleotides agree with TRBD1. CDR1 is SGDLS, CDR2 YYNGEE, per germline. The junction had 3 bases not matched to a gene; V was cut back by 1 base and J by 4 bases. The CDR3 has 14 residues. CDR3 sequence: CASSVSTGGTEAFF. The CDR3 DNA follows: TGTGCCAGCAGCGTATCTACAGGGGGCACTGAAGCTTTCTTT.

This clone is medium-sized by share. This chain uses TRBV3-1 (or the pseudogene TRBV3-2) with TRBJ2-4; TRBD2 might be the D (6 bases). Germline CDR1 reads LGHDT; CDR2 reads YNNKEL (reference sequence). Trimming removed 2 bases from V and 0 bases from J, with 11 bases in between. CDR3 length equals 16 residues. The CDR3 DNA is TGTGCCAGCAGCCAATGGGGGGAGGTAGCCAAAAACATTCAGTACTTC. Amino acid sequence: CASSQWGEVAKNIQYF.

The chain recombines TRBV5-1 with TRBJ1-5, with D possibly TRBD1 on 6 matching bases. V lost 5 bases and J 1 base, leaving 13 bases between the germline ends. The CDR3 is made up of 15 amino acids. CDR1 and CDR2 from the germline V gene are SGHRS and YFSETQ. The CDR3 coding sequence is TGCGCCAGCAGACAGGGATGGGAAAGCAATCAGCCCCAGCATTTT. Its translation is CASRQGWESNQPQHF.

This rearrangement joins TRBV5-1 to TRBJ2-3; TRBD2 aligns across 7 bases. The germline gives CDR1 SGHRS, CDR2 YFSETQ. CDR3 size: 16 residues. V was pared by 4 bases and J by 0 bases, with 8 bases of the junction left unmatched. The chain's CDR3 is CASSPGVAGSTDTQYF. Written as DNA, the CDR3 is TGCGCCAGCAGCCCCGGGGTAGCGGGCAGCACAGATACGCAGTATTTT.

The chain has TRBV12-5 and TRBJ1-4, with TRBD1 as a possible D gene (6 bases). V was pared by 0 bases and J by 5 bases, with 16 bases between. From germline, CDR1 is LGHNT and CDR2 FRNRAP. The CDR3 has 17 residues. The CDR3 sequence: CASGLVLSQGRNEKLFF. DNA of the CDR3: TGTGCTAGTGGTTTGGTACTATCGCAGGGGAGAAATGAAAAACTGTTTTTT.

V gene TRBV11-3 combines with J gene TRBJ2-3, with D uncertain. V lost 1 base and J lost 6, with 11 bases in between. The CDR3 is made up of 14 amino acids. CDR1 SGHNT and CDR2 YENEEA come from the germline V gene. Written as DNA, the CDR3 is TGTGCCAGCAGCTTAGGTCTATCTGCGGATACGCAGTATTTT. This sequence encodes CASSLGLSADTQYF.

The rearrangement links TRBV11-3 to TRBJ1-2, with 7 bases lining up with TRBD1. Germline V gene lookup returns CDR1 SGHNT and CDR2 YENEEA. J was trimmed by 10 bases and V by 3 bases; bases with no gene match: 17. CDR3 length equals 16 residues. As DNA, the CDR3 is TGTGCCAGCAGCTTTAGTTCCTTTACCGGGACAGAGGACTACACCTTC. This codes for CASSFSSFTGTEDYTF. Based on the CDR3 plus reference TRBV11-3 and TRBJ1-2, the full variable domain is EAGVVQSPRYKIIEKKQPVAFWCNPISGHNTLYWYLQNLGQGPELLIRYENEEAVDDSQLPKDRFSAERLKGVDSTLKIQPAELGDSAVYLCASSFSSFTGTEDYTFGSGTRLTVV.